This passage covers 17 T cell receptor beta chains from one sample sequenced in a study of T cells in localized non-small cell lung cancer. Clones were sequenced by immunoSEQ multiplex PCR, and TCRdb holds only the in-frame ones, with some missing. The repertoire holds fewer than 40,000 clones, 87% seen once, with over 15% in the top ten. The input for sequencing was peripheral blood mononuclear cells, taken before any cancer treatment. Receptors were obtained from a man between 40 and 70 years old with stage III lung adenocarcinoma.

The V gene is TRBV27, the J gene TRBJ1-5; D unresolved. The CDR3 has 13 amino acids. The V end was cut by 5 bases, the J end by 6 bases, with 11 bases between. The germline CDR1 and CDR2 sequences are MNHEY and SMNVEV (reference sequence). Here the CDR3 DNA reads TGTGCCAGCAGTAGAGGGTCTGGTCAGCCCCAGCATTTT. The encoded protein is CASSRGSGQPQHF.

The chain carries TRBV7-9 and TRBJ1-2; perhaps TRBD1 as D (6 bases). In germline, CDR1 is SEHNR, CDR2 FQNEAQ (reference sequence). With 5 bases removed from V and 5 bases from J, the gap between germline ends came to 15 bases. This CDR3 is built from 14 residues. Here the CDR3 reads CASSPTTGPYGYTF. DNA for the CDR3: TGTGCCAGCAGCCCCACGACAGGCCCTTATGGCTACACCTTC.

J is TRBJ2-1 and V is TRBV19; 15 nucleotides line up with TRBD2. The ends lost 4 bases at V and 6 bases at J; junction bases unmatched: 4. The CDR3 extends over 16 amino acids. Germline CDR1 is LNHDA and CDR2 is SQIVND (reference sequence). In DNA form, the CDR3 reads TGTGCCAGTAGTAGGACTAGCGGGGGGGCAGGCAATGAGCAGTTCTTC. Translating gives CASSRTSGGAGNEQFF.

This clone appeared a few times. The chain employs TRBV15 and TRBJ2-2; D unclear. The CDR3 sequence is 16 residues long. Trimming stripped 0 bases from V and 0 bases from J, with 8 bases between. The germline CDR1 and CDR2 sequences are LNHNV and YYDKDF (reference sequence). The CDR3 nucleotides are TGTGCCACCAGCAGAGATACCTTCGCGAACACCGGGGAGCTGTTTTTT. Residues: CATSRDTFANTGELFF.

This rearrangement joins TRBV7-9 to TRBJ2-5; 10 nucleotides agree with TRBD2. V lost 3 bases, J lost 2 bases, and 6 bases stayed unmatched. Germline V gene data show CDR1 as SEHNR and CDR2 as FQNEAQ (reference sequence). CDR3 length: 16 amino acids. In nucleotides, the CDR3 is TGTGCCAGCAGCTTCGACGGACTAGCGGAACAAGAGACCCAGTACTTC. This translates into CASSFDGLAEQETQYF.

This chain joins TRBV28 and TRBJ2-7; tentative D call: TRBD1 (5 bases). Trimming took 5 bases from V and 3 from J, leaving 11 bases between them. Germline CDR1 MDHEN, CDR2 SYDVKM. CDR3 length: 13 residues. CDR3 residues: CASSSPGRYEQYF. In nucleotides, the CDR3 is TGTGCCAGCAGTAGTCCAGGGCGCTACGAGCAGTACTTC.

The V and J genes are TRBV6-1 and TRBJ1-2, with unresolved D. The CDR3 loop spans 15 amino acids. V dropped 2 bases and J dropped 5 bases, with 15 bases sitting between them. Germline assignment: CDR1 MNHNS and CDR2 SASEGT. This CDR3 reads CASSEKPWGGYGYTF. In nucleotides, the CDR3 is TGTGCCAGCAGTGAAAAGCCTTGGGGTGGTTATGGCTACACCTTC.

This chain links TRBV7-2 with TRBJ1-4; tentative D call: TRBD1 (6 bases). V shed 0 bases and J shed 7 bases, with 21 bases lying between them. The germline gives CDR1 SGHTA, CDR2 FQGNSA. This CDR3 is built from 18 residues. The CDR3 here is CASSLASWGPGGTEKLFF. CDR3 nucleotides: TGTGCCAGCAGCTTAGCCTCCTGGGGGCCCGGGGGGACTGAAAAACTGTTTTTT.

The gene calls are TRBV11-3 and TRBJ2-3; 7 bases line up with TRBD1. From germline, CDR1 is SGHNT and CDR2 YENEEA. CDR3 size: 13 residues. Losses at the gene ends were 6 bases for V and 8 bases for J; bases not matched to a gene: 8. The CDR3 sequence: CASSSKGAGTQYF. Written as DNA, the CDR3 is TGTGCCAGCAGTTCCAAGGGGGCGGGTACGCAGTATTTT. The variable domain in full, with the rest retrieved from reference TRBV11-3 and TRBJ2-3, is EAGVVQSPRYKIIEKKQPVAFWCNPISGHNTLYWYLQNLGQGPELLIRYENEEAVDDSQLPKDRFSAERLKGVDSTLKIQPAELGDSAVYLCASSSKGAGTQYFGPGTRLTVL.

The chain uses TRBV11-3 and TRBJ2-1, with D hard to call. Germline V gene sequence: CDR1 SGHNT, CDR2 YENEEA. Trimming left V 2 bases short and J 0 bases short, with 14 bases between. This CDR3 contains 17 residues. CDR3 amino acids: CASSLPATRSSYNEQFF. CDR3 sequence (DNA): TGTGCCAGCAGCTTACCCGCTACTCGGAGCTCCTACAATGAGCAGTTCTTC.

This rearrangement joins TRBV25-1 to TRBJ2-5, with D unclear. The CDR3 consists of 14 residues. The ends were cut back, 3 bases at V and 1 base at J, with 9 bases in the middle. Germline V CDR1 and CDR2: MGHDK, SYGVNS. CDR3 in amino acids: CASSEIRLQETQYF. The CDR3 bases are TGTGCCAGCAGTGAGATACGGCTCCAAGAGACCCAGTACTTC.

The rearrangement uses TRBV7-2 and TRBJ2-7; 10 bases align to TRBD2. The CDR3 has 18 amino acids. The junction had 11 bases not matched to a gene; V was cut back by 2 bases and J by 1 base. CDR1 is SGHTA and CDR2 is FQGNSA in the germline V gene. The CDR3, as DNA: TGTGCCAGCAGCTTAATGTCTAGCGGGGGATCCTCGTCCTACGAGCAGTACTTC. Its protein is CASSLMSSGGSSSYEQYF.

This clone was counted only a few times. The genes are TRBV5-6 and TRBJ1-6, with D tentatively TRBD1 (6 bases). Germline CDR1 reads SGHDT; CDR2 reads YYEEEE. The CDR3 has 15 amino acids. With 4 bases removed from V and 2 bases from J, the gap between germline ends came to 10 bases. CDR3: CASSTRDTYNSPLHF. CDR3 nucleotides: TGTGCCAGCAGCACTCGGGACACCTATAATTCACCCCTCCACTTT.

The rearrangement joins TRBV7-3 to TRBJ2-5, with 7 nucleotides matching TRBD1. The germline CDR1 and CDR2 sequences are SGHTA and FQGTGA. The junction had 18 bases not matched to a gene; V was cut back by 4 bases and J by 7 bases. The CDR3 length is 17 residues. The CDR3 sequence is CASSSSMTNRGRGTQYF. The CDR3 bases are TGTGCCAGCAGCTCCTCGATGACGAACAGGGGACGCGGGACCCAGTACTTC.

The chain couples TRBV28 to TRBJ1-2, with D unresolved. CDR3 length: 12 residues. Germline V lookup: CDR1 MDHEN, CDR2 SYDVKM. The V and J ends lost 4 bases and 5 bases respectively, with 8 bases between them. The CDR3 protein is CASSSRAYGYTF. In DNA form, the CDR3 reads TGTGCCAGCAGTTCGAGGGCTTATGGCTACACCTTC.

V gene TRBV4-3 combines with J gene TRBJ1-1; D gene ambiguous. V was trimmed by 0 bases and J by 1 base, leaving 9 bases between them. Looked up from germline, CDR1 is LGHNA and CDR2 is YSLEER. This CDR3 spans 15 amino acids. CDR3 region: CASSQDTFPNTEAFF. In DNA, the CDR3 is TGCGCCAGCAGCCAAGACACATTCCCGAACACTGAAGCTTTCTTT.

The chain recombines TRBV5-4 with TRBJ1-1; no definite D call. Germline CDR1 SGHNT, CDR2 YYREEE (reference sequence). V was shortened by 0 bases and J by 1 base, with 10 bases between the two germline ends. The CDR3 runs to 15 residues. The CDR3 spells CASSLGGGKNTEAFF. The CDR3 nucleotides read TGTGCCAGCAGCTTGGGAGGAGGTAAGAACACTGAAGCTTTCTTT. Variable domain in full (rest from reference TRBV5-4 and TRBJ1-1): ETGVTQSPTHLIKTRGQQVTLRCSSQSGHNTVSWYQQALGQGPQFIFQYYREEENGRGNFPPRFSGLQFPNYSSELNVNALELDDSALYLCASSLGGGKNTEAFFGQGTRLTVV.